These 10 T cell receptor beta chains were all obtained from the same sample, sequenced in a study of a mutant IDH1 vaccine in newly diagnosed glioma. TCRdb's table, derived via immunoSEQ multiplex PCR, lists solely in-frame clones and lacks some. This sample yields under 65,000 clones, of which 80% are seen a single time; around 6.5% belongs to the top ten. No antigen is known for these receptors. This sample's time point: week 11, during vaccination. The vaccine gave 300 ug of a 20-mer mutant IDH1 peptide subcutaneously per dose. Sequenced material: PBMCs, taken from a glioma patient whose treatment included an IDH1 peptide vaccine. Source of these receptors: a man aged 50 to 59 with glioma.

V is TRBV19 and J is TRBJ2-7; D is possibly TRBD1 (5 bases). CDR1 LNHDA and CDR2 SQIVND come from the germline V gene (reference sequence). V lost 3 bases and J 6 bases, leaving 12 bases between the germline ends. This CDR3 comprises 13 residues. The CDR3 bases are TGTGCCAGTAGTATCTCTTCAGGGCTCGAGCAGTACTTC. Protein product: CASSISSGLEQYF.

The chain is built from TRBV4-1 and TRBJ1-5; D may be TRBD1 (5 bases). The CDR3 loop spans 13 amino acids. Trimming cost V 0 bases and J 10 bases, with 10 bases left between them. Germline V CDR1 and CDR2: MGHRA, YSYEKL. The CDR3 DNA follows: TGCGCCAGCAGCCAAGATCTGGGGCTTCCCCAGCATTTT. Residues: CASSQDLGLPQHF.

A note on this clone: A read error may account for a junction end that differs from germline. V is TRBV2 and J is TRBJ2-7; 12 positions match TRBD2. The CDR3 consists of 15 residues. Per germline, CDR1 SNHLY and CDR2 FYNNEI. CDR3: CASTELAGGRYEQYF. The CDR3, as DNA: TGTGCCAGCACTGAACTAGCGGGGGGTAGGTACGAGCAGTACTTC. Drawing the rest from reference TRBV2 and TRBJ2-7, the complete variable domain is EPEVTQTPSHQVTQMGQEVILRCVPISNHLYFYWYRQILGQKVEFLVSFYNNEISEKSEIFDDQFSVERPDGSNFTLKIRSTKLEDSAMYFCASTELAGGRYEQYFGPGTRLTVT.

This sequence joins TRBV25-1 and TRBJ1-1, with D tentatively TRBD1 (5 bases). The germline gives CDR1 MGHDK, CDR2 SYGVNS. Trimming took off 6 bases at V and 8 bases at J, with 7 bases between the two ends. This CDR3 is built from 10 residues. This CDR3 reads CASRGVEAFF. The CDR3 nucleotides read TGTGCCAGCAGAGGGGTCGAAGCTTTCTTT.

The CDR3 sequence is CASSYQFGTDTQYF. CDR3 bases: TGTGCCAGCAGCTACCAATTCGGCACAGATACGCAGTATTTT. The rearrangement uses TRBV11-3 and TRBJ2-3; D is uncertain. Trimming left V 4 bases short and J 1 base short, with 9 bases between. The germline V gene has CDR1 SGHNT and CDR2 YENEEA. CDR3 length equals 14 residues.

J is TRBJ2-3 and V is TRBV4-3; D not resolved. Germline CDR1 LGHNA, CDR2 YSLEER. The CDR3 covers 16 residues. The germline V and J ends were trimmed by 0 bases and 0 bases, with 10 bases remaining between them. The CDR3 sequence is CASSQDMGFSTDTQYF. As DNA, the CDR3 is TGCGCCAGCAGCCAAGACATGGGATTCAGCACAGATACGCAGTATTTT.

This chain connects TRBV4-1 to TRBJ2-7; 7 bases are shared with TRBD2. The germline V gene has CDR1 MGHRA and CDR2 YSYEKL. This CDR3 spans 15 amino acids. With V trimmed by 2 bases and J by 2 bases, 6 bases remained unmatched. CDR3 protein: CASSQTGGAPYEQYF. Here the CDR3 DNA reads TGCGCCAGCAGCCAAACGGGAGGCGCCCCCTACGAGCAGTACTTC.

V usage is TRBV10-3 and J usage is TRBJ2-1; D ambiguous. V was cut by 2 bases and J by 10 bases, with 9 bases left in between. The CDR3 runs to 12 residues. Germline-derived CDR1 and CDR2 are ENHRY and SYGVKD. CDR3 DNA: TGTGCCATCAGTGAGAATCCCCGGGAGCAGTTCTTC. This gives the protein CAISENPREQFF.

This clone came up a few times. An end of the junction differs from the germline gene, which may be a read error. The rearrangement links TRBV4-1 to TRBJ1-2; unclear D gene. CDR3 length equals 11 residues. The germline V gene has CDR1 MGHRA and CDR2 YSYEKL. This CDR3 is CASSQDRTPHF. In DNA form, the CDR3 reads TGCGCCAGCAGCCAAGACAGGACCCCTCACTTC.

The V call is TRBV5-4, the J call TRBJ2-3; 8 nucleotides align to TRBD1. The CDR3 extends over 15 amino acids. Germline values: CDR1 SGHNT, CDR2 YYREEE (reference sequence). Trimming removed 8 bases from V and 3 bases from J; junction bases left unmatched: 11. CDR3 in amino acids: CASSHRQGRTDTQYF. CDR3 DNA sequence: TGTGCCAGTTCCCACAGACAGGGGAGAACAGATACGCAGTATTTT.